This entry describes one T cell receptor (beta chain). The record originates from a study of shared T cell receptors in the human thymus. The data were produced by immunoSEQ multiplex PCR, yet TCRdb's version contains in-frame clones alone and is incomplete. This sample has some 720,000 clones, with roughly 90% found just once. With V trimmed by 5 bases and J by 2 bases, 11 bases remained unmatched. The germline V gene has CDR1 PRHDT and CDR2 FYEKMQ (reference sequence). The CDR3 length is 18 residues. This sample was also put to use in a study of human thymus T cells. This second report adds: Thymus was obtained from resections taken during corrective heart surgery. Highly overlapping thymic repertoires in unrelated individuals were reported by related research.

The source is a boy less than two years old with a congenital heart defect. The sample taken for sequencing was thymocytes. The J gene is TRBJ2-7, the V gene TRBV13, with 14 bases lining up with TRBD2. This CDR3 reads CASSPGLAGDMGPYEQYF. As DNA, the CDR3 is TGTGCCAGCAGCCCGGGACTAGCGGGAGACATGGGCCCCTACGAGCAGTACTTC.